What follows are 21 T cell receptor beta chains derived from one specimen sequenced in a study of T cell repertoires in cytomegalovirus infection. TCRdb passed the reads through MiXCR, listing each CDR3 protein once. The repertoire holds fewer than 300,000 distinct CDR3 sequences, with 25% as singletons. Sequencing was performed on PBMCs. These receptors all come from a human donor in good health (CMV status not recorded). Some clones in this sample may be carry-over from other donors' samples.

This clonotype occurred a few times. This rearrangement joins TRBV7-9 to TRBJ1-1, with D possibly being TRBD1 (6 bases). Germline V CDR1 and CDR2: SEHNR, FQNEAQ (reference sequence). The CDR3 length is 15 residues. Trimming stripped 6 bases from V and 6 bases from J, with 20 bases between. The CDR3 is CASSKEGGVGAEAFF. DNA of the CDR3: TGTGCCAGCAGTAAGGAAGGGGGGGTCGGGGCTGAAGCTTTCTTT.

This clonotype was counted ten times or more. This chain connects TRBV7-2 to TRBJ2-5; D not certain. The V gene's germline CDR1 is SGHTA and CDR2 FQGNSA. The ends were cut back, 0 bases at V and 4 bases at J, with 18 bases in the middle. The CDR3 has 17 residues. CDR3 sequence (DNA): TGTGCCAGCAGCTTAGCGAAGTCTTGGGTAGCTTTAGAGACCCAGTACTTC. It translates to CASSLAKSWVALETQYF.

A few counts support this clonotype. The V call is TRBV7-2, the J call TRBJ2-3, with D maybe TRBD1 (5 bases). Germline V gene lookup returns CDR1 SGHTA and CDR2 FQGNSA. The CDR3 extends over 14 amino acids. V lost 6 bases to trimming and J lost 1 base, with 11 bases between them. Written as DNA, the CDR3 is TGTGCCAGCAGGCGTCGCAGGGGCACAGATACGCAGTATTTT. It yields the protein CASRRRRGTDTQYF.

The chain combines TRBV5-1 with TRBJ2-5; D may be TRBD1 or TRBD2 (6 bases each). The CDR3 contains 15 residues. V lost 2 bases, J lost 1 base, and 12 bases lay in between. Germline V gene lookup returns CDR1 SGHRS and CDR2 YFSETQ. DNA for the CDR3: TGCGCCAGCAGCTTCAATCCGGGGGCCCAAGAGACCCAGTACTTC. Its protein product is CASSFNPGAQETQYF.

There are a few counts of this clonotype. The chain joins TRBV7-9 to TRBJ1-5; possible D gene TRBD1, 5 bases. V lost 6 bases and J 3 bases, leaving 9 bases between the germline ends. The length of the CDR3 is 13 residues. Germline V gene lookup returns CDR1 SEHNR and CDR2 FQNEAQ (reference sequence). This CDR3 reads CASSDSHNQPQHF. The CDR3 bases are TGTGCCAGCAGTGACAGTCACAATCAGCCCCAGCATTTT.

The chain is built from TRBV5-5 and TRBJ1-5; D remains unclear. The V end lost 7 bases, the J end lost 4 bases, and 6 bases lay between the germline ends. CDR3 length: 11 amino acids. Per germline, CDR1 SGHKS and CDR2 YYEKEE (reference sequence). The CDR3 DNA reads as TGTGCCAGCGGGATTAATCAGCCCCAGCATTTT. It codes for CASGINQPQHF.

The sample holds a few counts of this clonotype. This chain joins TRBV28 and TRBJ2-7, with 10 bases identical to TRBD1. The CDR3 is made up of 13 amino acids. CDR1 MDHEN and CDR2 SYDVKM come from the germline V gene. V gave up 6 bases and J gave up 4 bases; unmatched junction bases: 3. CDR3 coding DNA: TGTGCCAGCAGGACGGGACAGGGGTACGAGCAGTACTTC. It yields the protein CASRTGQGYEQYF.

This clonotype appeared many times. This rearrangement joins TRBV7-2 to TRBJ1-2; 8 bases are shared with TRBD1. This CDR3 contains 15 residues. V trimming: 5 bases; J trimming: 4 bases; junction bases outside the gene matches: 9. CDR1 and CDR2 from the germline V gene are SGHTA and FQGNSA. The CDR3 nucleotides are TGTGCCAGCAGCAATGGACAGGGCAATTTCTATGGCTACACCTTC. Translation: CASSNGQGNFYGYTF.

CDR3 DNA: TGCGCCAGCCGGACTAGCGGTAACACCGGGGAGCTGTTTTTT. Translation gives CASRTSGNTGELFF. This chain uses TRBV5-1 with TRBJ2-2; 10 bases align to TRBD2. CDR1 is SGHRS, CDR2 YFSETQ, per germline. Germline trimming cut 7 bases from V and 2 bases from J; bases unmatched to any gene: 2. CDR3 length equals 14 residues.

The CDR3 loop is CASTRVRGNQPQHF. The CDR3 coding sequence is TGTGCCAGTACCCGCGTCAGGGGTAATCAGCCCCAGCATTTT. The chain combines TRBV19 with TRBJ1-5; D may be TRBD1 (6 bases). The CDR3 extends over 14 amino acids. Germline V gene lookup returns CDR1 LNHDA and CDR2 SQIVND (reference sequence). V was pared by 7 bases and J by 4 bases, with 14 bases between.

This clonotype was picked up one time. The CDR3: CASSGSGQLYEQYF. For the CDR3, the DNA is TGTGCCAGCAGCGGCTCAGGACAGCTCTACGAGCAGTACTTC. The rearrangement joins TRBV7-3 to TRBJ2-7; D might be TRBD1 (6 bases). The ends were cut back, 5 bases at V and 3 bases at J, with 14 bases in the middle. The germline V gene encodes CDR1 SGHTA and CDR2 FQGTGA. The CDR3 consists of 14 residues.

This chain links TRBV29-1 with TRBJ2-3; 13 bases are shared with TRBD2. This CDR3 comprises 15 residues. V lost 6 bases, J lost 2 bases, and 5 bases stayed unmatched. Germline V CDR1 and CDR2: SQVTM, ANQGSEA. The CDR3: CSVPGLAGVTDTQYF. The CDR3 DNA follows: TGCAGCGTCCCCGGACTAGCGGGGGTCACAGATACGCAGTATTTT.

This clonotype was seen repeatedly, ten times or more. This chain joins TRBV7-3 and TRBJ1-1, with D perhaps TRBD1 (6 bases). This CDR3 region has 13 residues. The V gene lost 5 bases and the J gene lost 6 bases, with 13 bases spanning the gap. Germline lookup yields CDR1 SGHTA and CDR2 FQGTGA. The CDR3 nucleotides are TGTGCCAGCAGCATACAGGGATCGGCTGAAGCTTTCTTT. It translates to CASSIQGSAEAFF.

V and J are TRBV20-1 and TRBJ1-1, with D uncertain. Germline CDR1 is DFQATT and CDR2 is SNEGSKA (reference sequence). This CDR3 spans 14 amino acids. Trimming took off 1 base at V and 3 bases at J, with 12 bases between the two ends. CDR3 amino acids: CSARALGRDTEAFF. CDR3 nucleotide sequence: TGCAGTGCTAGAGCCCTCGGACGTGACACTGAAGCTTTCTTT.

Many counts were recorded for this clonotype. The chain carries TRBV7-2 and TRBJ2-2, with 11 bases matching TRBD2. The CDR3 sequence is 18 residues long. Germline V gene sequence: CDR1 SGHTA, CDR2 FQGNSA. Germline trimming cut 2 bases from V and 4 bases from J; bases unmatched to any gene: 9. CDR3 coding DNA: TGTGCCAGCAGCTTAACTAGCGGGAGTTCTCGGGGCACCGGGGAGCTGTTTTTT. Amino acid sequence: CASSLTSGSSRGTGELFF.

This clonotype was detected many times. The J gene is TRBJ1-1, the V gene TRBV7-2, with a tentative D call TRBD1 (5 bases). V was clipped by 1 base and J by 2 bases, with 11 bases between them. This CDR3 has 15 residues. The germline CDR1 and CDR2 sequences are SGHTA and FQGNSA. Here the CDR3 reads CASSLGGGANTEAFF. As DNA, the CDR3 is TGTGCCAGCAGCTTAGGGGGAGGGGCTAACACTGAAGCTTTCTTT.

The CDR3 DNA follows: TGTGCCAGCAGCTTAGGGCCCCCGGGATCCGGAAACACCATATATTTT. It translates to CASSLGPPGSGNTIYF. This chain links TRBV7-2 with TRBJ1-3; D gene unclear. CDR1 and CDR2 from the germline V gene are SGHTA and FQGNSA. The CDR3 extends over 16 amino acids. Trimming pared 1 base from V and 4 bases from J, leaving 14 bases between.

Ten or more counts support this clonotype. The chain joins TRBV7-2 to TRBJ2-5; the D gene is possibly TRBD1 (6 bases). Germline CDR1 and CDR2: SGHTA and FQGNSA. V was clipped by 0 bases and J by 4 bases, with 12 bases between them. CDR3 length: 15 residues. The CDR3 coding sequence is TGTGCCAGCAGCTTAGCGGGGCAGGGGACAGAGACCCAGTACTTC. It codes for CASSLAGQGTETQYF. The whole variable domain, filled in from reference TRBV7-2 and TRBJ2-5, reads GAGVSQSPSNKVTEKGKDVELRCDPISGHTALYWYRQSLGQGLEFLIYFQGNSAPDKSGLPSDRFSAERTGGSVSTLTIQRTQQEDSAVYLCASSLAGQGTETQYFGPGTRLLVL.

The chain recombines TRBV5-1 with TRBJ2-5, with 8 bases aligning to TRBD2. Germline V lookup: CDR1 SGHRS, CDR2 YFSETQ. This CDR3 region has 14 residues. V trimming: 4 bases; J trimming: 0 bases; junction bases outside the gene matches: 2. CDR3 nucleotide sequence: TGCGCCAGCAGCCCGGGGGGGAACCAAGAGACCCAGTACTTC. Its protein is CASSPGGNQETQYF.

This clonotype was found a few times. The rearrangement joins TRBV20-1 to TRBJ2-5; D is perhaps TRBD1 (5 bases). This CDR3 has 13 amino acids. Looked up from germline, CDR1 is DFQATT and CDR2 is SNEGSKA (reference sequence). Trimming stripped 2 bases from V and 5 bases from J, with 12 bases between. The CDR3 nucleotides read TGCAGTGCTAGATTGACAGTACGGGAGACCCAGTACTTC. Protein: CSARLTVRETQYF.

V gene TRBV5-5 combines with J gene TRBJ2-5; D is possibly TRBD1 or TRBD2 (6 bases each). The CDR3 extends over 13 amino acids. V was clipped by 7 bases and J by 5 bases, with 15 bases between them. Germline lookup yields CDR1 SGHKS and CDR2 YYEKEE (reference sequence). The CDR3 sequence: CASFRGPVETQYF. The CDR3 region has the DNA TGTGCCAGCTTCCGGGGGCCGGTTGAGACCCAGTACTTC.